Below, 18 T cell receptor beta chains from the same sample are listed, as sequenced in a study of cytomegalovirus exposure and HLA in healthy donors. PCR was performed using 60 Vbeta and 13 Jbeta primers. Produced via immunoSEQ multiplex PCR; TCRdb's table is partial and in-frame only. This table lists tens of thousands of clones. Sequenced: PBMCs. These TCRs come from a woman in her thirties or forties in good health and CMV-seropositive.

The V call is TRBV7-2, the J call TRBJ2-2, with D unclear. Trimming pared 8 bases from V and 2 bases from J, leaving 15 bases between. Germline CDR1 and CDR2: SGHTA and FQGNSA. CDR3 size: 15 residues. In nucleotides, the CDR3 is TGTGCCAGCGTCCGGTTACTCTCCAACACCGGGGAGCTGTTTTTT. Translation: CASVRLLSNTGELFF.

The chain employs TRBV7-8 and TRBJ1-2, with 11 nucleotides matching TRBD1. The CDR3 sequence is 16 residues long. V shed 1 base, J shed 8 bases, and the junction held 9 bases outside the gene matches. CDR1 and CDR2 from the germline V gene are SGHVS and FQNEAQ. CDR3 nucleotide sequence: TGTGCCAGCAGCTTAGGGACAGGGGGCGTTTTCGGGGGCTACACCTTC. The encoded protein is CASSLGTGGVFGGYTF.

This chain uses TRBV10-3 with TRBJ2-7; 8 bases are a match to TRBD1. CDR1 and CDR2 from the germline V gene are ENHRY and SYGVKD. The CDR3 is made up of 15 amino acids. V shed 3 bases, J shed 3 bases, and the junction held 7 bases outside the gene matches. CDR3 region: CAISEGQGQLYEQYF. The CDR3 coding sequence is TGTGCCATCAGTGAAGGACAGGGTCAACTCTACGAGCAGTACTTC.

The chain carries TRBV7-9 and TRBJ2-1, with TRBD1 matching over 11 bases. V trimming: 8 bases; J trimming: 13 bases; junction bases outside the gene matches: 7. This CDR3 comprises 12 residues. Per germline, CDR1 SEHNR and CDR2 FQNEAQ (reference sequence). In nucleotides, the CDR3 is TGTGCCAGCGGGGGACAGGGGGGGTTTCAGTTCTTC. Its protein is CASGGQGGFQFF.

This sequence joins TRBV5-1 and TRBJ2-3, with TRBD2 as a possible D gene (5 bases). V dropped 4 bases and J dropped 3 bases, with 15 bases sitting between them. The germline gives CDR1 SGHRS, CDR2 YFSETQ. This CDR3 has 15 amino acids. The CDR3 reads CASSRGESPTDTQYF. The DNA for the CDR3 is TGCGCCAGCAGCCGTGGGGAGTCTCCTACAGATACGCAGTATTTT.

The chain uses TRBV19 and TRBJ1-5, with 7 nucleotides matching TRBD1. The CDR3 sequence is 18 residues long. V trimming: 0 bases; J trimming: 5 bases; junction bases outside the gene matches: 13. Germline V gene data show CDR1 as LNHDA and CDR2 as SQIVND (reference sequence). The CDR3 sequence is CASSIDRPVTGSDQPQHF. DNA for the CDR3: TGTGCCAGTAGTATAGATAGACCTGTGACAGGGAGTGATCAGCCCCAGCATTTT.

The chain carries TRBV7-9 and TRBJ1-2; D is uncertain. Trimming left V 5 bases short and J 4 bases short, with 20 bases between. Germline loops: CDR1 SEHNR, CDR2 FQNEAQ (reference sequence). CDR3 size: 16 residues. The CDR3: CASSPTVPGRGYGYTF. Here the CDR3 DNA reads TGTGCCAGCAGCCCAACAGTCCCAGGACGGGGCTATGGCTACACCTTC.

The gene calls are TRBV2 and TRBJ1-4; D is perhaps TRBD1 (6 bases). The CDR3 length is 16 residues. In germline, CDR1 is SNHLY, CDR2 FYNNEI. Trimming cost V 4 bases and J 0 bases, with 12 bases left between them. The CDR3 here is CASSVGQHATNEKLFF. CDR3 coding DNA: TGTGCCAGCAGTGTGGGACAACATGCAACTAATGAAAAACTGTTTTTT.

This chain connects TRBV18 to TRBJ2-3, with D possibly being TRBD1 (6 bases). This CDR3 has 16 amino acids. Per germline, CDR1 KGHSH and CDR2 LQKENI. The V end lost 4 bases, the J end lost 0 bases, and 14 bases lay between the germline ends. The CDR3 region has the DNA TGTGCCAGCTCACTATGGACAGCTGCTAGCACAGATACGCAGTATTTT. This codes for CASSLWTAASTDTQYF.

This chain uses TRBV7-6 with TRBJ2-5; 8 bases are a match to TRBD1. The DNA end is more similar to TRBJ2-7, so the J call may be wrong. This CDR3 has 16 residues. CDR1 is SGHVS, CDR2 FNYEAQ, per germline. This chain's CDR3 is CASSLGPGQGVDEQYF. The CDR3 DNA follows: TGTGCCAGCAGCTTAGGCCCCGGACAGGGAGTGGACGAGCAGTACTTC.

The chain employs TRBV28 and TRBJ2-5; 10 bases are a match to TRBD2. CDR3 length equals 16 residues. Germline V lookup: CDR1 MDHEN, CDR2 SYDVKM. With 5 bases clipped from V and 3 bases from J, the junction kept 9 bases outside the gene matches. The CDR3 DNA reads TGTGCCAGCAGTGAAGCGGGGGGGGCCCCCAAAGAGACCCAGTACTTC. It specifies CASSEAGGAPKETQYF.

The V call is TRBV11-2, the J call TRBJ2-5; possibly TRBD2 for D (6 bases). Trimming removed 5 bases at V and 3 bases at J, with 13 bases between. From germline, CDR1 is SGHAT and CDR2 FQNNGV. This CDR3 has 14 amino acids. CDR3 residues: CASSMRDFKETQYF. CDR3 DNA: TGTGCCAGCAGCATGAGGGACTTTAAAGAGACCCAGTACTTC.

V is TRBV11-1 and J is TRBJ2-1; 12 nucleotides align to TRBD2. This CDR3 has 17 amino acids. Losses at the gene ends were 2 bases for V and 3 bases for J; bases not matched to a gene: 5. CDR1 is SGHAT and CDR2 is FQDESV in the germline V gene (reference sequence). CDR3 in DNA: TGTGCCAGCAGCTTACCCCTAGCGGGAGGGGACTACAATGAGCAGTTCTTC. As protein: CASSLPLAGGDYNEQFF.

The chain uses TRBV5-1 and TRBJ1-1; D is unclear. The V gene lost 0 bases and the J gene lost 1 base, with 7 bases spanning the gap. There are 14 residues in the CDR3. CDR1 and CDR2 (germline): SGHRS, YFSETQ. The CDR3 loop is CASSLANRNTEAFF. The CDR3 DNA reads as TGCGCCAGCAGCTTGGCCAACAGGAACACTGAAGCTTTCTTT. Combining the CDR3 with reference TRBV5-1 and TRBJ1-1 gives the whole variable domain KAGVTQTPRYLIKTRGQQVTLSCSPISGHRSVSWYQQTPGQGLQFLFEYFSETQRNKGNFPGRFSGRQFSNSRSEMNVSTLELGDSALYLCASSLANRNTEAFFGQGTRLTVV.

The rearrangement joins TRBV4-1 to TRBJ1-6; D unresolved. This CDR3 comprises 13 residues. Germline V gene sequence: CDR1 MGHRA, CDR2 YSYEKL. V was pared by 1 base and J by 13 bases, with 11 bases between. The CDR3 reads CASSQAVLLPLHF. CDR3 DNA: TGCGCCAGCAGCCAAGCAGTTCTCCTGCCCCTCCACTTT.

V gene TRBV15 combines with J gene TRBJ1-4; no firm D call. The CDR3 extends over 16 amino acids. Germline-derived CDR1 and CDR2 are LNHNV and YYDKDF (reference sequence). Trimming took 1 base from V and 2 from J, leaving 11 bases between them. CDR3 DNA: TGTGCCACCAGCAGAGGAGGGTCACGGACTAATGAAAAACTGTTTTTT. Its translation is CATSRGGSRTNEKLFF.

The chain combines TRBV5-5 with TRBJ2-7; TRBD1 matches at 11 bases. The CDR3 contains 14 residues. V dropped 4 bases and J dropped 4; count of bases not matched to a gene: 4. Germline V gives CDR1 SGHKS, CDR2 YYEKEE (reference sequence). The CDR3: CASSGDRGGYEQYF. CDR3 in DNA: TGTGCCAGCAGCGGGGACAGGGGGGGGTACGAGCAGTACTTC.

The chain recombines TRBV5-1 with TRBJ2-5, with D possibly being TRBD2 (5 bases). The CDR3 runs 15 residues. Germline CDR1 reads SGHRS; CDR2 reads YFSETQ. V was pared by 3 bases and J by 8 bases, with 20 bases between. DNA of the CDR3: TGCGCCAGCAGCTCCTACGCGGGCACAACGGTAACCCAGTACTTC. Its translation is CASSSYAGTTVTQYF.